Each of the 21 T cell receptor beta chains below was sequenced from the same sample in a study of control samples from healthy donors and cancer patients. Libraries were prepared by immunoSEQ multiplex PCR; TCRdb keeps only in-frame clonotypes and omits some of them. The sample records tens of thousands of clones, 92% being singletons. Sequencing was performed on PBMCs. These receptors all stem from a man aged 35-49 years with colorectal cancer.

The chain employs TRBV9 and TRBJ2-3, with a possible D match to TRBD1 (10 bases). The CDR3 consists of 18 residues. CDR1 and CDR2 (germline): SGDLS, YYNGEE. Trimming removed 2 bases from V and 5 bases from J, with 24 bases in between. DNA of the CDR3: TGTGCCAGCAGCGTTGGGACAGGGGTAGCGGGGGCCCAAGATACGCAGTATTTT. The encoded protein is CASSVGTGVAGAQDTQYF.

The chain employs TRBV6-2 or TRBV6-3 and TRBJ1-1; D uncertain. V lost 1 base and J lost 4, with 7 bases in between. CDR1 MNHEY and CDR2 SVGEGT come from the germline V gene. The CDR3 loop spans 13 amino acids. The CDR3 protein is CASSYFSGTEAFF. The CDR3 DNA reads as TGTGCCAGCAGTTACTTTTCGGGCACTGAAGCTTTCTTT.

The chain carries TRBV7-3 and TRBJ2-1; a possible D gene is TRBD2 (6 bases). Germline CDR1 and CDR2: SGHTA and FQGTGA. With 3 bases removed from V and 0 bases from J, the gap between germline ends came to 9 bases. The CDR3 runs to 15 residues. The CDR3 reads CASSFSGSSYNEQFF. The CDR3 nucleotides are TGTGCCAGCAGCTTTAGCGGCAGCTCCTACAATGAGCAGTTCTTC. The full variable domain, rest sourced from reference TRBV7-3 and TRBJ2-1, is GAGVSQTPSNKVTEKGKYVELRCDPISGHTALYWYRQSLGQGPEFLIYFQGTGAADDSGLPNDRFFAVRPEGSVSTLKIQRTERGDSAVYLCASSFSGSSYNEQFFGPGTRLTVL.

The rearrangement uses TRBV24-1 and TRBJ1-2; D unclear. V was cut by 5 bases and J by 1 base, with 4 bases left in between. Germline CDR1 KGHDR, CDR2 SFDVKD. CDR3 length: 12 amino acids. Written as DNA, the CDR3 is TGTGCCACCAGTGGAGATAACTATGGCTACACCTTC. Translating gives CATSGDNYGYTF.

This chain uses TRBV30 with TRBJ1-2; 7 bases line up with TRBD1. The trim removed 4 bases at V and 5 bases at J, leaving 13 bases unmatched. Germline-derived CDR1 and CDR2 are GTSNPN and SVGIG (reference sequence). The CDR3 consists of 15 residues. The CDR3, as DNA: TGTGCCTGGACCCACGCGGGGACAGCTGTGTATGGCTACACCTTC. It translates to CAWTHAGTAVYGYTF.

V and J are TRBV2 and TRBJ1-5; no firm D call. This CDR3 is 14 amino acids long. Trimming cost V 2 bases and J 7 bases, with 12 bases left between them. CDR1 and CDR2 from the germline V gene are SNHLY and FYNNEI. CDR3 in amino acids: CASSELGSRQPQHF. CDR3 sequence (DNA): TGTGCCAGCAGTGAACTGGGGTCGCGGCAGCCCCAGCATTTT. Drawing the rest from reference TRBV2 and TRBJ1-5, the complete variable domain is EPEVTQTPSHQVTQMGQEVILRCVPISNHLYFYWYRQILGQKVEFLVSFYNNEISEKSEIFDDQFSVERPDGSNFTLKIRSTKLEDSAMYFCASSELGSRQPQHFGDGTRLSIL.

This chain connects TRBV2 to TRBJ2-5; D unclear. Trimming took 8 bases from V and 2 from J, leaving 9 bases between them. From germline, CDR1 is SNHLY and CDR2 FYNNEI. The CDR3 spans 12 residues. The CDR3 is CASDRRQETQYF. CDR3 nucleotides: TGTGCCAGCGACCGCCGACAAGAGACCCAGTACTTC.

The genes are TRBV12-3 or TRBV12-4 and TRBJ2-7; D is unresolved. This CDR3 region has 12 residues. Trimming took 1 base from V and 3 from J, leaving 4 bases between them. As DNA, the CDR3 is TGTGCCAGCAGTTTAGAGGGCTACGAGCAGTACTTC. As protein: CASSLEGYEQYF.

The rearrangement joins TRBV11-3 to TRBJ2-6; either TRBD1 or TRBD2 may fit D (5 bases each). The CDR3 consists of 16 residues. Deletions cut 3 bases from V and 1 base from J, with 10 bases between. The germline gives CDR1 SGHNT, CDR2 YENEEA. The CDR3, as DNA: TGTGCCAGCAGCTTGGGACGTCCGTCTGGGGCCAACGTCCTGACTTTC. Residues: CASSLGRPSGANVLTF.

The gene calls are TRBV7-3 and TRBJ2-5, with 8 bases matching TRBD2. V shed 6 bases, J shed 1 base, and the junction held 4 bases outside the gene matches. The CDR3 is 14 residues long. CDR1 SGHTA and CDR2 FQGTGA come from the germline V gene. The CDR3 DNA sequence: TGTGCCAGCAGTAAGAGCGGGGGCCAAGAGACCCAGTACTTC. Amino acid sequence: CASSKSGGQETQYF. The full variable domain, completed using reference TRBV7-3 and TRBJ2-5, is GAGVSQTPSNKVTEKGKYVELRCDPISGHTALYWYRQSLGQGPEFLIYFQGTGAADDSGLPNDRFFAVRPEGSVSTLKIQRTERGDSAVYLCASSKSGGQETQYFGPGTRLLVL.

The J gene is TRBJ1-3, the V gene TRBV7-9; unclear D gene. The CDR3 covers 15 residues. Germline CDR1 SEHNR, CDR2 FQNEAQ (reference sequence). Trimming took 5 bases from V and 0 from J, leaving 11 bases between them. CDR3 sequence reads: CASSEPPLSGNTIYF. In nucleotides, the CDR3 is TGTGCCAGCAGCGAACCACCACTCTCTGGAAACACCATATATTTT.

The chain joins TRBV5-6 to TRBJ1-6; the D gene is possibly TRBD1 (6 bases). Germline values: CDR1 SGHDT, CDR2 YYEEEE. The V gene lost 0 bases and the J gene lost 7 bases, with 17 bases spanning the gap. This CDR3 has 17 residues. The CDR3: CASSLVLGRGSNSPLHF. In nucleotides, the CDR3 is TGTGCCAGCAGCTTGGTACTCGGCAGGGGCAGCAATTCACCCCTCCACTTT. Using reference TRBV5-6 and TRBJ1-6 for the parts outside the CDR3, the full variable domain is DAGVTQSPTHLIKTRGQQVTLRCSPKSGHDTVSWYQQALGQGPQFIFQYYEEEERQRGNFPDRFSGHQFPNYSSELNVNALLLGDSALYLCASSLVLGRGSNSPLHFGNGTRLTVT.

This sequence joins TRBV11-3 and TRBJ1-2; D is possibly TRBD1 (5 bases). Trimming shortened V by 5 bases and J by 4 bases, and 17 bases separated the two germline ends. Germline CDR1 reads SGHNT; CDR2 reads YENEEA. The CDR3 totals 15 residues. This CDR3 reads CASSVRDPLLYGYTF. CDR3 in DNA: TGTGCCAGCAGCGTACGGGACCCCCTTCTCTATGGCTACACCTTC.

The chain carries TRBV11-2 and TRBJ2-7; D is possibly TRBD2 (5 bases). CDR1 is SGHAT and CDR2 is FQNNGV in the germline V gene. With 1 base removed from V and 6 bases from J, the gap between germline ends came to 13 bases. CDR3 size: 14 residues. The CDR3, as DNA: TGTGCCAGCAGCTTAGGTCCGGACTTACGCGAGCAGTACTTC. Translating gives CASSLGPDLREQYF.

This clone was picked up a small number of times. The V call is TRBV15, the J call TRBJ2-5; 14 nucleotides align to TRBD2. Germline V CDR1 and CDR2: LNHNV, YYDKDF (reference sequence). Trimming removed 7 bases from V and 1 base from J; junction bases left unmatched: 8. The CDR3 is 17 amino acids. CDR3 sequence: CATTAGGTSGGQETQYF. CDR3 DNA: TGTGCCACCACCGCGGGGGGGACTAGCGGGGGCCAAGAGACCCAGTACTTC.

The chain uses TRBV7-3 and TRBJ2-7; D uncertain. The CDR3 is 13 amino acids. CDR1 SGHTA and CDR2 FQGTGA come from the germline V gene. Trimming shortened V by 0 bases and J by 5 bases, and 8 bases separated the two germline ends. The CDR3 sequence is CASSLTSWDEQYF. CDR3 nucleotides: TGTGCCAGCAGCTTAACGTCTTGGGACGAGCAGTACTTC.

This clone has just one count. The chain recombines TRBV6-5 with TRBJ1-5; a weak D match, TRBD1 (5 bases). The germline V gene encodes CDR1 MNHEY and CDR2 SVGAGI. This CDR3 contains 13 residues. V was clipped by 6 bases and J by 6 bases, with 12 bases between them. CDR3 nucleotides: TGTGCCAGCAGCCTGAACGGGGGTCAGCCCCAGCATTTT. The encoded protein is CASSLNGGQPQHF.

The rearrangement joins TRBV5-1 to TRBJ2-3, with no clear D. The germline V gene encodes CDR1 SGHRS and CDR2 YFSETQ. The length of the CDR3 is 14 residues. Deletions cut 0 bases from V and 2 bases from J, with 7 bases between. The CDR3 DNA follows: TGCGCCAGCAGCTTGGTGCAGGCCACAGATACGCAGTATTTT. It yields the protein CASSLVQATDTQYF. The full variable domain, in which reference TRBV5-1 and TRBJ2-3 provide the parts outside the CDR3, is KAGVTQTPRYLIKTRGQQVTLSCSPISGHRSVSWYQQTPGQGLQFLFEYFSETQRNKGNFPGRFSGRQFSNSRSEMNVSTLELGDSALYLCASSLVQATDTQYFGPGTRLTVL.

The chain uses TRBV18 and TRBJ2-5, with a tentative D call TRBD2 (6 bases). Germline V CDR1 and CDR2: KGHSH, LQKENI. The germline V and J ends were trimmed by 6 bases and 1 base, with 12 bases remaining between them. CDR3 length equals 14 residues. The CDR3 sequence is CASSFGGPQETQYF. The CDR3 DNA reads TGTGCCAGCTCGTTCGGGGGACCCCAAGAGACCCAGTACTTC.

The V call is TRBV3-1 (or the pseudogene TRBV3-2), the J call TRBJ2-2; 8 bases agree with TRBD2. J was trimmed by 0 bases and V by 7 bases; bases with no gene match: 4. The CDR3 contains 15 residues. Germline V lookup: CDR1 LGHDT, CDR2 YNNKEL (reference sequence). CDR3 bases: TGTGCCAGCACAGAGCGGGGGTCGAACACCGGGGAGCTGTTTTTT. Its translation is CASTERGSNTGELFF.

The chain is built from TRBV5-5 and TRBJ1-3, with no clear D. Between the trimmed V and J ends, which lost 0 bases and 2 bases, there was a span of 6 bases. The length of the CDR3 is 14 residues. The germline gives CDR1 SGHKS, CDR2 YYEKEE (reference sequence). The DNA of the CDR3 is TGTGCCAGCAGCTTGGACGGGGCTGGAAACACCATATATTTT. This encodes CASSLDGAGNTIYF.